Included here is one T cell receptor beta chain sequence, with context. Trimming removed 8 bases at V and 2 bases at J, with 14 bases between. The germline V gene has CDR1 LNHDA and CDR2 SQIVND (reference sequence). There are 14 residues in the CDR3. This record belongs to a study of cytomegalovirus exposure and HLA in healthy donors. TCRdb keeps only in-frame clones here, not all; method: immunoSEQ multiplex PCR. Altogether tens of thousands of clones are present, 80% to 95% being singletons, with the ten largest covering approximately 5%. The chain uses TRBV19 and TRBJ2-3; D perhaps matches TRBD1 (5 bases). Sequences were obtained from PBMCs. The TCR was taken from a man aged 18 to 30 in good health and CMV-seropositive. For the CDR3, the DNA is TGTGCCAGTCCGATACAAGGGGACACAGATACGCAGTATTTT. Translated: CASPIQGDTDTQYF.